The entry below gives a single T cell receptor (beta chain) sequence along with its context. These data are taken from a study of blood T cell repertoires in COVID-19. Study overall: Samples taken during acute and convalescent COVID-19 were collected in the United States, Italy and Spain.

Some clones are missing from TCRdb's copy, which holds only in-frame ones; the method was immunoSEQ multiplex PCR. The sample yields over 250,000 clones, around 86% seen once. Trimming removed 2 bases at V and 7 bases at J, with 10 bases between. CDR1 SGDLS and CDR2 YYNGEE come from the germline V gene. The CDR3 covers 13 residues. The clonotype comes from a man aged 45 to 65 with acute or convalescent COVID-19. The sample consisted of peripheral blood. V and J are TRBV9 and TRBJ2-4, with D tentatively TRBD2 (7 bases). The CDR3 DNA is TGTGCCAGCAGCGTGGGAGGGGGGAACATTCAGTACTTC. Its protein is CASSVGGGNIQYF.